This TCR beta chain is from a study of T cells in tumors and immune-related adverse events (dated by TCRdb to about 2021). The TCR beta locus was amplified and sequenced using the immunoSEQ assay, from which bulk TCR Vbeta CDR3 data were obtained. The authors' pipeline ran thus. CDR3s were excluded if they were non-productive, were shorter than 7 amino acids, or did not start with C or end with F/W. Analysis was limited to specimens with at least 1000 reads, and clonotypes were defined at the amino acid level. To compute clonality, Pielou's evenness was subtracted from 1. Library sizes were equalized by abundance-weighted random subsampling with replacement, which was repeated 100 times so that 95% confidence intervals could be reported. Repertoire overlap was quantified with the Morisita overlap index, and the top 40 clones per specimen were checked for overlap with the irAE. TCRdb's version of the immuneACCESS table is confined to in-frame rearrangements and falls short of the full clone set. An unresolved V gene accounts for under half of the shortfall where checked; the remainder is of unknown origin. The DNA gave D and trimming, while V, J and clone size come from that table. Here the sample has about 22,000 clones; 75% to 95% occur a single time. The ten largest account for over 1.3% of the sample.

Worth noting for this clone: Its cognate antigen has yet to be identified. Base-call qualities are not available, and no considerably larger clone is one nucleotide away.

This specimen's treatment or condition label, per the study, means: nivolumab (PD-1 blockade) given before sampling. The DNeasy Blood and Tissue Kit was used to extract DNA from formalin-fixed paraffin-embedded specimens. From the germline V gene (reference sequence), CDR1 is SGHNT and CDR2 is YYREEE. From V the trimming removes 0 bases and from J it removes 13 bases, while the gene matches leave 10 bases of the junction unaccounted for. The CDR3 runs 16 amino acids, cysteine and phenylalanine included. Solely the CDR3 DNA is kept, with 48 bases framed from the first base. The chain is encoded by TRBV5-4 joined to TRBJ2-1, with 13 middle bases fitting TRBD2. The source of this sequence is a female donor with metastatic renal cell carcinoma. The sample here was lymph node tissue, taken from a patient treated with anti-PD-1 therapy. This receptor carries the CDR3 CASSLGTSGSVNPQFF. At the DNA level, the sequence is TGTGCCAGCAGCTTGGGGACTAGCGGGAGCGTGAACCCCCAGTTCTTC.